The 32 T cell receptor beta chains listed next were all sequenced from one sample in a study of T cells in Graves' hyperthyroidism and ophthalmopathy. Amplified regions were TCR beta CDR3 sequences from RNA transcripts. HTBI primers were used for first-round RT-PCR of the TCR CDR3. From the multiplex PCR reads, TCRdb called clonotypes with MiXCR, one entry per CDR3 protein. The repertoire holds 280,000 or so distinct CDR3 sequences, with approximately 16% as singletons. The sequenced material came from blood. The receptor set was obtained from a woman aged 45-65 years with Graves' hyperthyroidism that later progressed to Graves' ophthalmopathy.

The CDR3 spells CASSLGAGEGEQYF. The CDR3 DNA is TGTGCCAGCAGCTTAGGGGCAGGGGAGGGCGAGCAGTACTTC. J is TRBJ2-7 and V is TRBV7-9; D may be TRBD2 (7 bases). The CDR3 is made up of 14 amino acids. V dropped 1 base and J dropped 6 bases, with 13 bases sitting between them. Per germline, CDR1 SEHNR and CDR2 FQNEAQ (reference sequence).

As for this clonotype: This may arise from a read error, as a much more abundant clone is one base away. This rearrangement joins TRBV7-9 to TRBJ2-5; D gene unclear. Germline V gene lookup returns CDR1 SEHNR and CDR2 FQNEAQ (reference sequence). This CDR3 spans 14 amino acids. CDR3 DNA: TGTGCCAGCAGCTCTATAGGCCGGCAAGGGACCCAGTACTTC. Translation gives CASSSIGRQGTQYF.

The table lists this clonotype with a few counts. The chain recombines TRBV6-1 with TRBJ1-5; perhaps TRBD1 as D (5 bases). Trimming stripped 6 bases from V and 7 bases from J, with 16 bases between. CDR1 and CDR2 (germline): MNHNS, SASEGT. This CDR3 is 14 amino acids long. In nucleotides, the CDR3 is TGTGCCAGCAGGCCCCCAGGGTGGGGACAGCCCCAGCATTTT. It translates to CASRPPGWGQPQHF.

This clonotype was observed many times. The chain uses TRBV20-1 and TRBJ1-5; D is undetermined. V was clipped by 1 base and J by 5 bases, with 12 bases between them. Germline V CDR1 and CDR2: DFQATT, SNEGSKA (reference sequence). This CDR3 is 14 amino acids long. The CDR3 DNA sequence: TGCAGTGCTAGAGTGGCCGGGATGTATCAGCCCCAGCATTTT. Amino acid sequence: CSARVAGMYQPQHF.

The sample holds many counts of this clonotype. The chain recombines TRBV20-1 with TRBJ2-7; 9 nucleotides agree with TRBD1. CDR3 length: 15 amino acids. Germline V gene lookup returns CDR1 DFQATT and CDR2 SNEGSKA (reference sequence). V shed 5 bases, J shed 6 bases, and the junction held 14 bases outside the gene matches. In DNA form, the CDR3 reads TGCAGTGCTCGTCCCCGGGACAGGGTTCGAGGCGAGCAGTACTTC. As protein: CSARPRDRVRGEQYF.

This clonotype showed up many times. V usage is TRBV27 and J usage is TRBJ2-7, with D tentatively TRBD1 or TRBD2 (7 bases each). CDR3 length equals 17 residues. V was clipped by 0 bases and J by 3 bases, with 18 bases between them. CDR1 is MNHEY and CDR2 is SMNVEV in the germline V gene (reference sequence). As DNA, the CDR3 is TGTGCCAGCAGTTTATCTGGGGGAGGGACAGCTAGCTACGAGCAGTACTTC. Protein: CASSLSGGGTASYEQYF.

This chain links TRBV5-7 with TRBJ2-3, with 16 bases identical to TRBD2. TRBV5-7 has ORF status, its function being uncertain. CDR3 length: 17 amino acids. Losses at the gene ends were 4 bases for V and 3 bases for J; bases not matched to a gene: 5. This CDR3 reads CASSQGLAGGQTDTQYF. The DNA of the CDR3 is TGTGCCAGCAGCCAGGGACTAGCGGGAGGGCAAACAGATACGCAGTATTTT.

The sample holds many counts of this clonotype. V is TRBV5-1 and J is TRBJ2-1, with TRBD1 as a possible D gene (6 bases). V was trimmed by 0 bases and J by 4 bases, leaving 14 bases between them. CDR1 is SGHRS, CDR2 YFSETQ, per germline. This CDR3 region has 16 residues. The CDR3: CASSLEGRGFYNEQFF. The CDR3 nucleotides read TGCGCCAGCAGCTTGGAAGGCAGGGGATTTTACAATGAGCAGTTCTTC.

The chain recombines TRBV25-1 with TRBJ2-3; perhaps TRBD1 as D (5 bases). Trimming cost V 3 bases and J 6 bases, with 13 bases left between them. Germline V gene lookup returns CDR1 MGHDK and CDR2 SYGVNS. This CDR3 has 14 residues. CDR3 loop: CASSEGRGHDTQYF. CDR3 coding DNA: TGTGCCAGCAGTGAGGGTAGGGGTCACGATACGCAGTATTTT.

V is TRBV4-1 and J is TRBJ1-1; D is ambiguous. The CDR3 is 15 residues long. Trimming shortened V by 0 bases and J by 4 bases, and 12 bases separated the two germline ends. Germline CDR1 reads MGHRA; CDR2 reads YSYEKL. CDR3 amino acids: CASSQEEGLATEAFF. CDR3 sequence (DNA): TGCGCCAGCAGCCAAGAGGAGGGTCTAGCCACTGAAGCTTTCTTT.

This clonotype was detected ten times or more. V gene TRBV20-1 combines with J gene TRBJ2-4; D gene ambiguous. Deletions cut 3 bases from V and 1 base from J, with 13 bases between. Germline V lookup: CDR1 DFQATT, CDR2 SNEGSKA (reference sequence). The CDR3 has 15 residues. CDR3 region: CSASPGFRAKNIQYF. The CDR3 nucleotides read TGCAGTGCTAGTCCCGGGTTTCGGGCCAAAAACATTCAGTACTTC.

This clonotype has a count of ten or more. J is TRBJ1-1 and V is TRBV10-3; D might be TRBD1 (6 bases). The germline V gene encodes CDR1 ENHRY and CDR2 SYGVKD. V lost 6 bases, J lost 6 bases, and 11 bases lay in between. The CDR3 spans 12 residues. The CDR3 DNA reads as TGTGCCATCAGCGGGGGCGAAGCTGAAGCTTTCTTT. This codes for CAISGGEAEAFF.

This clonotype was seen many times. In nucleotides, the CDR3 is TGTGCCAGCAGCTTACTAGCGGGGGGGATCAATGAGCAGTTCTTC. Translating gives CASSLLAGGINEQFF. This chain joins TRBV5-5 and TRBJ2-1; TRBD2 matches 13 bases. Per germline, CDR1 SGHKS and CDR2 YYEKEE (reference sequence). Losses at the gene ends were 2 bases for V and 6 bases for J; bases not matched to a gene: 2. The CDR3 extends over 15 amino acids.

Only a few counts were recorded for this clonotype. The chain combines TRBV9 with TRBJ2-5; 9 nucleotides agree with TRBD1. With 0 bases clipped from V and 2 bases from J, the junction kept 5 bases outside the gene matches. The CDR3 contains 16 residues. CDR1 and CDR2 from the germline V gene are SGDLS and YYNGEE. CDR3 DNA sequence: TGTGCCAGCAGCGTAGAGGACAGGGGAGGGCAAGAGACCCAGTACTTC. This gives the protein CASSVEDRGGQETQYF. The complete variable domain, with remaining parts taken from reference TRBV9 and TRBJ2-5, reads DSGVTQTPKHLITATGQRVTLRCSPRSGDLSVYWYQQSLDQGLQFLIQYYNGEERAKGNILERFSAQQFPDLHSELNLSSLELGDSALYFCASSVEDRGGQETQYFGPGTRLLVL.

CDR3: CASSIGETEAFF. CDR3 DNA sequence: TGTGCCAGCAGTATCGGGGAAACTGAAGCTTTCTTT. This chain links TRBV28 with TRBJ1-1, with no clear D. CDR1 and CDR2 from the germline V gene are MDHEN and SYDVKM. V shed 5 bases and J shed 5 bases, with 9 bases lying between them. This CDR3 has 12 residues.

This clonotype has at least ten counts. This chain joins TRBV18 and TRBJ1-5; D unresolved. The CDR3 covers 15 residues. Germline V gene sequence: CDR1 KGHSH, CDR2 LQKENI. V shed 6 bases and J shed 1 base, with 13 bases lying between them. CDR3: CASSLSGRSNQPQHF. The CDR3 DNA follows: TGTGCCAGCTCGCTATCCGGCCGAAGCAATCAGCCCCAGCATTTT.

This clonotype was recorded many times. The chain employs TRBV20-1 and TRBJ2-7; 8 nucleotides match TRBD2. This CDR3 is built from 14 residues. V was pared by 0 bases and J by 4 bases, with 5 bases of the junction left unmatched. Germline lookup yields CDR1 DFQATT and CDR2 SNEGSKA (reference sequence). The CDR3 sequence is CSARDQGGGYEQYF. The CDR3 nucleotides are TGCAGTGCTAGAGATCAGGGCGGGGGGTACGAGCAGTACTTC.

This clonotype has at least ten counts. V gene TRBV28 combines with J gene TRBJ1-2, with D perhaps matching TRBD1 (5 bases). CDR1 and CDR2 (germline): MDHEN, SYDVKM. V was pared by 1 base and J by 8 bases, with 11 bases between. This CDR3 contains 13 residues. The CDR3 protein is CASSLLKGRGYTF. CDR3 sequence (DNA): TGTGCCAGCAGTTTATTGAAGGGGAGGGGCTACACCTTC.

This clonotype was seen many times. The chain carries TRBV6-6 and TRBJ1-3, with TRBD1 as a possible D gene (5 bases). V dropped 1 base and J dropped 3 bases, with 13 bases sitting between them. Germline V gene sequence: CDR1 MNHNY, CDR2 SVGAGI (reference sequence). The CDR3 has 16 amino acids. The CDR3 loop is CASSYFGGMGGNTIYF. The CDR3 DNA follows: TGTGCCAGCAGTTACTTCGGGGGAATGGGTGGAAACACCATATATTTT.

This clonotype has ten or more counts. The CDR3 sequence: CASSTYREPNYGYTF. Written as DNA, the CDR3 is TGTGCCAGCAGCACCTACAGGGAGCCTAACTATGGCTACACCTTC. The chain combines TRBV7-2 with TRBJ1-2, with a possible D match to TRBD1 (6 bases). Trimming shortened V by 5 bases and J by 0 bases, and 13 bases separated the two germline ends. The CDR3 has 15 residues. Looked up from germline, CDR1 is SGHTA and CDR2 is FQGNSA. Combining the CDR3 with reference TRBV7-2 and TRBJ1-2 gives the whole variable domain GAGVSQSPSNKVTEKGKDVELRCDPISGHTALYWYRQSLGQGLEFLIYFQGNSAPDKSGLPSDRFSAERTGGSVSTLTIQRTQQEDSAVYLCASSTYREPNYGYTFGSGTRLTVV.

This clonotype was seen more than once but under ten times. The rearrangement links TRBV28 to TRBJ2-7; 8 bases agree with TRBD1. CDR1 and CDR2 (germline): MDHEN, SYDVKM. With 6 bases clipped from V and 5 bases from J, the junction kept 6 bases outside the gene matches. The CDR3 covers 13 residues. The CDR3 region has the DNA TGTGCCAGCAGAGGACAGGGTTTCAACGAGCAGTACTTC. This codes for CASRGQGFNEQYF.

The table lists this clonotype with many counts. The chain links TRBV20-1 to TRBJ2-1; perhaps TRBD2 as D (6 bases). CDR3 length: 13 residues. Trimming took off 3 bases at V and 6 bases at J, with 12 bases between the two ends. Per the germline V gene, CDR1 is DFQATT and CDR2 is SNEGSKA (reference sequence). The CDR3 is CSASGRSGNEQFF. CDR3 coding DNA: TGCAGTGCTAGCGGGAGATCGGGCAATGAGCAGTTCTTC.

This clonotype showed up many times. CDR3 sequence reads: CSTTKRAAYNEQFF. CDR3 sequence (DNA): TGCAGCACGACTAAGCGGGCTGCCTACAATGAGCAGTTCTTC. The rearrangement links TRBV29-1 to TRBJ2-1; TRBD2 is a possible D gene (6 bases). The V gene's germline CDR1 is SQVTM and CDR2 ANQGSEA. This CDR3 contains 14 residues. V was cut by 8 bases and J by 2 bases, with 16 bases left in between.

In its sample, this clonotype was seen many times. The rearrangement uses TRBV3-1 and TRBJ2-1; tentative D call: TRBD1 (5 bases). V was trimmed by 5 bases and J by 0 bases, leaving 14 bases between them. Germline CDR1 is LGHDT and CDR2 is YNNKEL (reference sequence). This CDR3 has 16 amino acids. The CDR3 sequence is CASSYYTGSSYNEQFF. The CDR3 bases are TGTGCCAGCAGCTATTATACAGGTAGCTCCTACAATGAGCAGTTCTTC.

There are a few counts of this clonotype. The J gene is TRBJ2-1, the V gene TRBV19; D possibly corresponds to TRBD2 (6 bases). The germline gives CDR1 LNHDA, CDR2 SQIVND (reference sequence). V was trimmed by 2 bases and J by 6 bases, leaving 20 bases between them. The CDR3 loop spans 17 amino acids. As DNA, the CDR3 is TGTGCCAGTAGTATAACCCCTAGACGGGGACTTGTCAATGAGCAGTTCTTC. As protein: CASSITPRRGLVNEQFF.

This clonotype has more than one count but fewer than ten. This clone may be a read error of a much larger clone one base away. The chain couples TRBV28 to TRBJ1-4; D call uncertain. The CDR3 runs 14 residues. Germline CDR1 MDHEN, CDR2 SYDVKM. The germline V and J ends were trimmed by 3 bases and 4 bases, with 9 bases remaining between them. CDR3 loop: CASSLDGDNEKLFF. The DNA of the CDR3 is TGTGCCAGCAGTTTGGACGGGGATAATGAAAAACTGTTTTTT.

This clonotype was recorded at least ten times. The CDR3 DNA reads as TGTGCCAGCAGCCACTATACAAACAATCAGCCCCAGCATTTT. Its translation is CASSHYTNNQPQHF. The rearrangement links TRBV3-1 to TRBJ1-5; no definite D call. This CDR3 has 14 amino acids. Germline-derived CDR1 and CDR2 are LGHDT and YNNKEL (reference sequence). Trimming shortened V by 3 bases and J by 3 bases, and 9 bases separated the two germline ends. The whole variable domain, remainder taken from reference TRBV3-1 and TRBJ1-5, is DTAVSQTPKYLVTQMGNDKSIKCEQNLGHDTMYWYKQDSKKFLKIMFSYNNKELIINETVPNRFSPKSPDKAHLNLHINSLELGDSAVYFCASSHYTNNQPQHFGDGTRLSIL.

This clonotype was detected many times. V is TRBV28 and J is TRBJ1-5, with D possibly TRBD1 on 6 matching bases. V lost 8 bases and J 6 bases, leaving 17 bases between the germline ends. CDR1 and CDR2 from the germline V gene are MDHEN and SYDVKM. The CDR3 loop spans 14 amino acids. This CDR3 reads CASRFRGGVQPQHF. The CDR3 DNA sequence: TGTGCCAGCCGCTTCCGGGGGGGCGTTCAGCCCCAGCATTTT.

The J gene is TRBJ2-2, the V gene TRBV6-6; 12 nucleotides line up with TRBD2. Germline V gene sequence: CDR1 MNHNY, CDR2 SVGAGI (reference sequence). Trimming removed 0 bases from V and 6 bases from J; junction bases left unmatched: 8. The length of the CDR3 is 18 residues. In DNA, the CDR3 is TGTGCCAGCAGTTACTCGGCGACTAGCGGGGGTTTCGCCGGGGAGCTGTTTTTT. As protein: CASSYSATSGGFAGELFF.

This clonotype was detected ten times or more. CDR3 sequence: CASRGGLRRSSNQPQHF. The CDR3 DNA reads TGTGCCAGCAGAGGAGGACTGCGCAGGTCTAGCAATCAGCCCCAGCATTTT. This chain links TRBV28 with TRBJ1-5; the D is unclear. Germline lookup yields CDR1 MDHEN and CDR2 SYDVKM. The CDR3 has 17 amino acids. V was trimmed by 6 bases and J by 0 bases, leaving 18 bases between them.

This chain uses TRBV29-1 with TRBJ1-1; TRBD1 matches at 8 bases. V gave up 7 bases and J gave up 4 bases; unmatched junction bases: 5. The CDR3 totals 12 residues. Looked up from germline, CDR1 is SQVTM and CDR2 is ANQGSEA. DNA for the CDR3: TGCAGCGCTGACAGGGGAGGCACTGAAGCTTTCTTT. Translated: CSADRGGTEAFF.

The gene calls are TRBV20-1 and TRBJ1-3; D is unclear. The length of the CDR3 is 11 residues. Germline CDR1 and CDR2: DFQATT and SNEGSKA (reference sequence). V was pared by 4 bases and J by 2 bases, with 3 bases between. CDR3 sequence (DNA): TGCAGTGCTAAAACTGGAAACACCATATATTTT. Its protein product is CSAKTGNTIYF.